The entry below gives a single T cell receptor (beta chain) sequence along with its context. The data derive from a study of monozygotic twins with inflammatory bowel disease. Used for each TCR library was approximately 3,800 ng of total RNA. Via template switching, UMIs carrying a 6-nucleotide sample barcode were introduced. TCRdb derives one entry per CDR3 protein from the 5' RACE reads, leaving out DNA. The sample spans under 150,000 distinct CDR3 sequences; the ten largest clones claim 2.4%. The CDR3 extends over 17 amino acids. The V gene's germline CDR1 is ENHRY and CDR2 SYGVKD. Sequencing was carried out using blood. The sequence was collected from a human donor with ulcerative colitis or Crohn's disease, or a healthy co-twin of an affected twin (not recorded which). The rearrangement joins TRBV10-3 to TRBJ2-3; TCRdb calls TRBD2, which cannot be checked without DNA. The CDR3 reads CAISETASGLSTDTQYF.